What follows describes a single T cell receptor beta chain. Its antigen is as yet unknown. Libraries were prepared by immunoSEQ multiplex PCR; TCRdb keeps only in-frame clonotypes and omits some of them. This table holds fewer than 45,000 clones, roughly 84% found once. Looked up from germline, CDR1 is SGDLS and CDR2 is YYNGEE. The CDR3 runs to 17 residues. V lost 0 bases and J lost 6; bases outside the gene matches: 12. This sample was taken from a study of OX40 agonist ivuxolimab in advanced cancers. Turning to the study itself: Partial responses were achieved by three patients, of whom one had hepatocellular carcinoma and two had cutaneous melanoma.

Study-wide results and limits: Researchers did not establish what antigens the expanded peripheral T cells target. With doses of 0.1 to 3.0 mg/kg, CD4+ and CD8+ blood T cells had undergone clonal expansion by week 6.

This TCR derives from an adult with an advanced solid tumor such as melanoma, head and neck, liver or kidney cancer. Sequences were derived from CD4+ or CD8+ T cells sorted from blood, sampled in a trial of the OX40 agonist ivuxolimab. The chain joins TRBV9 to TRBJ2-1, with 7 bases identical to TRBD2. CDR3 bases: TGTGCCAGCAGCGTAGCCGAGCCGGGGGAGGGCCTCAATGAGCAGTTCTTC. Residues: CASSVAEPGEGLNEQFF.